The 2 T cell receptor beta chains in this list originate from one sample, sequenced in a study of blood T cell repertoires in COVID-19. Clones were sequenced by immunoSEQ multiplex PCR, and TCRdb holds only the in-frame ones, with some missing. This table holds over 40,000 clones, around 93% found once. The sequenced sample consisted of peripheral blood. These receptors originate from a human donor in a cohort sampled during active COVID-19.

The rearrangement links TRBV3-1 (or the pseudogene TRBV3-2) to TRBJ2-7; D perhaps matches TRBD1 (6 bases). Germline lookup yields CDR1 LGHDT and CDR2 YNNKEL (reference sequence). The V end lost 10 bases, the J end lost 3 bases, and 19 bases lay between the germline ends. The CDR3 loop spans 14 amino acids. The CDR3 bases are TGTGCCACCAAAGCGGAAAAGGGGGACTACGAGCAGTACTTC. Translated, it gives CATKAEKGDYEQYF.

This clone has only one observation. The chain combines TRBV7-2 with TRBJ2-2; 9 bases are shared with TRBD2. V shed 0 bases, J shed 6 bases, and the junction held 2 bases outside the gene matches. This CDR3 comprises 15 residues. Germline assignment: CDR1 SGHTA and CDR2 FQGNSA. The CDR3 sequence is CASSLAAGGPGELFF. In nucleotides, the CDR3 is TGTGCCAGCAGCTTAGCCGCGGGGGGGCCCGGGGAGCTGTTTTTT. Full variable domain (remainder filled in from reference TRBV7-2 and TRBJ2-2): GAGVSQSPSNKVTEKGKDVELRCDPISGHTALYWYRQSLGQGLEFLIYFQGNSAPDKSGLPSDRFSAERTGGSVSTLTIQRTQQEDSAVYLCASSLAAGGPGELFFGEGSRLTVL.